This T cell receptor (beta chain) appears in the sequencing data of a study of CD8 T cells in Susac syndrome. It was with random hexamers that roughly 0.45 to 1 ug RNA was reverse transcribed. The amplification used immunoSEQ multiplex PCR on TCR beta CDR3; it spanned 54 Vbeta and 13 Jbeta. TCRdb reanalysed the immunoSEQ multiplex PCR reads using MiXCR and keeps one entry per CDR3 protein. This table holds approximately 110,000 distinct CDR3 sequences, about 95% found once. After removal of 4 bases from V and 1 base from J, the junction contained 8 bases not matched to a gene. CDR3 length: 17 residues. Per the germline V gene, CDR1 is SGDLS and CDR2 is YYNGEE. CD8+ and CD4+ T cells taken from blood had their TCR beta sequenced.

This chain joins TRBV9 and TRBJ2-2, with 9 bases lining up with TRBD2. The specimen was CD4+ T cells from PBMCs. This TCR derives from a human donor in good health. For the CDR3, the DNA is TGTGCCAGCAGCCCCCGTAGCGGGAGAGAGAACACCGGGGAGCTGTTTTTT. Amino acid sequence: CASSPRSGRENTGELFF.